This T cell receptor (beta chain) is from a study of T cells in Graves' hyperthyroidism and ophthalmopathy. Study at large: Peripheral blood collection took place at initial diagnosis, before any treatment.

The CDR3 totals 15 residues. Unmatched junction bases numbered 10, after V lost 6 bases and J lost 4 bases. Germline loops: CDR1 SGHDT, CDR2 YYEEEE. Subjects with ophthalmopathy showed a Clinical Activity Score no lower than 3, a NOSPECS grade no lower than 4, and a duration shorter than 3 months. The study based diagnoses on clinical symptoms, serum thyroxine and TRAb, thyroid ultrasound and orbital computed tomography. Researchers amplified the TCR beta CDR3 regions from RNA transcripts. During a first-round RT-PCR of the TCR CDR3, the HTBI primer set was used. Each CDR3 protein gets one entry after TCRdb re-called the multiplex PCR reads with MiXCR. The table lists hundreds of thousands of distinct CDR3 sequences, more than 13% of them singletons. This clonotype was found many times.

This TCR derives from a middle-aged man with Graves' ophthalmopathy. The sample taken for sequencing was blood. This rearrangement joins TRBV5-6 to TRBJ2-3, with TRBD1 matching over 8 bases. The CDR3 bases are TGTGCCAGCACTTGGGGCCAGGGGGCGTCAGATACGCAGTATTTT. Amino acid sequence: CASTWGQGASDTQYF.